Each of the 15 T cell receptor beta chains below was sequenced from the same sample in a study of T cells and copy number aberrations in small-cell lung cancer. Sequencing was performed with immunoSEQ multiplex PCR; in TCRdb, only in-frame clones are kept and a portion is missing. The sample holds fewer than 1,500 clones, approximately 82% seen once. What was sequenced was tumor tissue. These receptors originate from a woman aged 45-65 years with small cell lung cancer.

The genes are TRBV11-2 and TRBJ2-1; 13 nucleotides align to TRBD2. The V segment lost 6 bases and the J segment 10 bases; nucleotides outside the gene matches: 9. Germline CDR1 is SGHAT and CDR2 is FQNNGV. The CDR3 has 15 residues. Here the CDR3 DNA reads TGTGCCAGCAGTCGCAACTTGGGACTAGCGGGGGAGCAGTTCTTC. Protein sequence: CASSRNLGLAGEQFF.

V and J are TRBV6-1 and TRBJ2-1, with 9 positions matching TRBD2. The CDR3 contains 20 residues. Germline CDR1 reads MNHNS; CDR2 reads SASEGT. The junction had 24 bases not matched to a gene; V was cut back by 4 bases and J by 8 bases. The CDR3 sequence: CASSGDKQGVSGSRSHEQFF. CDR3 coding DNA: TGTGCCAGCAGTGGAGACAAACAGGGAGTTAGCGGGAGTCGCTCTCATGAGCAGTTCTTC.

This chain joins TRBV7-9 and TRBJ2-5; 8 nucleotides line up with TRBD1. The CDR3 runs to 13 residues. The germline V gene has CDR1 SEHNR and CDR2 FQNEAQ (reference sequence). V was clipped by 6 bases and J by 5 bases; unmatched bases: 5. The chain's CDR3 is CASRPGQGETQYF. CDR3 DNA sequence: TGTGCCAGCAGACCCGGACAGGGCGAGACCCAGTACTTC.

This chain joins TRBV10-2 and TRBJ2-4; D might be TRBD1 (6 bases). CDR3 length equals 15 residues. CDR1 and CDR2 from the germline V gene are WSHSY and SAAADI. Trimming left V 5 bases short and J 5 bases short, with 16 bases between. CDR3 sequence reads: CASSQPGVPENIQYF. The CDR3 nucleotides are TGCGCCAGCAGTCAACCAGGGGTCCCCGAAAACATTCAGTACTTC.

The chain uses TRBV6-5 and TRBJ2-7, with 11 nucleotides matching TRBD2. The germline CDR1 and CDR2 sequences are MNHEY and SVGAGI. V shed 4 bases and J 12 bases; nucleotides not matched to a gene: 17. This CDR3 contains 16 residues. CDR3 coding DNA: TGTGCCAGCAGTTCATCTTCTAGCGGGAGGTCAAGCACGAGGTACTTC. Its translation is CASSSSSSGRSSTRYF.

The chain recombines TRBV28 with TRBJ1-2; D is ambiguous. The germline gives CDR1 MDHEN, CDR2 SYDVKM. Trimming cost V 3 bases and J 0 bases, with 8 bases left between them. The CDR3 consists of 14 residues. The CDR3 nucleotides read TGTGCCAGCAGTTTCGGCCTACCTAACTATGGCTACACCTTC. It is translated as CASSFGLPNYGYTF.

CDR3 nucleotides: TGTGCCAGCTCACCCGCGCCTCCAAGGGTCACTGAAGCTTTCTTT. Residues: CASSPAPPRVTEAFF. The chain is built from TRBV18 and TRBJ1-1, with D hard to call. CDR3 length: 15 amino acids. CDR1 and CDR2 (germline): KGHSH, LQKENI. V was cut by 3 bases and J by 4 bases, with 15 bases left in between. The entire variable domain, with the rest obtained from reference TRBV18 and TRBJ1-1, is as follows: NAGVMQNPRHLVRRRGQEARLRCSPMKGHSHVYWYRQLPEEGLKFMVYLQKENIIDESGMPKERFSAEFPKEGPSILRIQQVVRGDSAAYFCASSPAPPRVTEAFFGQGTRLTVV.

The chain uses TRBV10-3 and TRBJ2-1, with D hard to call. Germline CDR1 is ENHRY and CDR2 is SYGVKD. Between the trimmed V and J ends, which lost 4 bases and 4 bases, there was a span of 2 bases. The CDR3 is made up of 11 amino acids. The CDR3 sequence is CAISVYNEQFF. The CDR3, as DNA: TGTGCCATCAGTGTTTACAATGAGCAGTTCTTC.

V is TRBV18 and J is TRBJ2-3; tentatively, D is TRBD1 (5 bases). This CDR3 contains 15 residues. The V end lost 0 bases, the J end lost 2 bases, and 9 bases lay between the germline ends. Germline lookup yields CDR1 KGHSH and CDR2 LQKENI. This CDR3 is CASSPPSRATDTQYF. CDR3 DNA: TGTGCCAGCTCACCACCGAGCAGGGCCACAGATACGCAGTATTTT.

J is TRBJ1-1 and V is TRBV30, with TRBD1 matching over 9 bases. CDR1 and CDR2 from the germline V gene are GTSNPN and SVGIG (reference sequence). The CDR3 is 14 amino acids. J lost 5 bases, V lost 2 bases, and 6 bases had no gene match. The CDR3 DNA is TGTGCCTGGAGTTTTACAGGGGGCTGGACTGAAGCTTTCTTT. Translation: CAWSFTGGWTEAFF. Full variable domain (rest looked up from reference TRBV30 and TRBJ1-1): SQTIHQWPATLVQPVGSPLSLECTVEGTSNPNLYWYRQAAGRGLQLLFYSVGIGQISSEVPQNLSASRPQDRQFILSSKKLLLSDSGFYLCAWSFTGGWTEAFFGQGTRLTVV.

This chain links TRBV7-9 with TRBJ1-2; D might be TRBD1 (5 bases). The V gene lost 1 base and the J gene lost 6 bases, with 12 bases spanning the gap. The germline CDR1 and CDR2 sequences are SEHNR and FQNEAQ (reference sequence). The CDR3 spans 14 residues. DNA of the CDR3: TGTGCCAGCAGCTTAGTCGTACAGGTTGATGGCTACACCTTC. Its protein is CASSLVVQVDGYTF.

Regarding this clone: A read error may produce the germline difference seen at one junction end. This sequence joins TRBV5-1 and TRBJ2-4; no definite D call. From germline, CDR1 is SGHRS and CDR2 YFSETQ. The length of the CDR3 is 12 residues. The CDR3 sequence: CASSLELGFLNF. CDR3 bases: TGCGCCAGCAGCTTGGAATTAGGTTTTTTGAACTTC.

V and J are TRBV7-9 and TRBJ2-1, with 8 bases identical to TRBD2. Per germline, CDR1 SEHNR and CDR2 FQNEAQ (reference sequence). This CDR3 has 16 amino acids. The ends lost 5 bases at V and 6 bases at J; junction bases unmatched: 12. CDR3 in DNA: TGTGCCAGCAGCCAATGGAGACTAGCGAGACCCAATGAGCAGTTCTTC. It yields the protein CASSQWRLARPNEQFF. Together with reference TRBV7-9 and TRBJ2-1, the CDR3 gives the full variable domain: DTGVSQNPRHKITKRGQNVTFRCDPISEHNRLYWYRQTLGQGPEFLTYFQNEAQLEKSRLLSDRFSAERPKGSFSTLEIQRTEQGDSAMYLCASSQWRLARPNEQFFGPGTRLTVL.

V is TRBV28 and J is TRBJ1-2; no clear D gene. V lost 7 bases to trimming and J lost 1 base, with 10 bases between them. CDR1 and CDR2 (germline): MDHEN, SYDVKM. The CDR3 is 13 amino acids. DNA of the CDR3: TGTGCCAGCACTCAACAAGATAACTATGGCTACACCTTC. As protein: CASTQQDNYGYTF.

The rearrangement uses TRBV9 and TRBJ2-3; 9 bases are shared with TRBD2. The germline gives CDR1 SGDLS, CDR2 YYNGEE. CDR3 length: 16 amino acids. The ends lost 0 bases at V and 5 bases at J; junction bases unmatched: 7. The CDR3, as DNA: TGTGCCAGCAGCGTAGGGATAGCGGGAGTTGGAGATACGCAGTATTTT. This codes for CASSVGIAGVGDTQYF.